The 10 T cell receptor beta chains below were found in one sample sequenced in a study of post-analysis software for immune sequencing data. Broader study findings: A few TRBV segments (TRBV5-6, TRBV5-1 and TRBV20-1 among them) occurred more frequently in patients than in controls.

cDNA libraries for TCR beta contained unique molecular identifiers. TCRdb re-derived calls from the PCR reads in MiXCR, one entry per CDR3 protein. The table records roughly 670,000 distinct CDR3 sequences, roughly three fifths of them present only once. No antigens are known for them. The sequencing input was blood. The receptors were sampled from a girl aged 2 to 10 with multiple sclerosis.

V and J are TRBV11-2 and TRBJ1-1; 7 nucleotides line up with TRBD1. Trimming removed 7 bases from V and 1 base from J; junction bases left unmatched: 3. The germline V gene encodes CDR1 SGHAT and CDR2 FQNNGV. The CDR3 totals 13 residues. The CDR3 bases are TGTGCCAGCACGACAGGGCGGAACACTGAAGCTTTCTTT. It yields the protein CASTTGRNTEAFF.

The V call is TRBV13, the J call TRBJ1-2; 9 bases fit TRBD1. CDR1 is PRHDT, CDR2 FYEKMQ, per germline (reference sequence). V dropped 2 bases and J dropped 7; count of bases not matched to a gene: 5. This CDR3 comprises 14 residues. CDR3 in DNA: TGTGCCAGCAGCTTATACAGGGGGCTGGTTGGCTACACCTTC. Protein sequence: CASSLYRGLVGYTF.

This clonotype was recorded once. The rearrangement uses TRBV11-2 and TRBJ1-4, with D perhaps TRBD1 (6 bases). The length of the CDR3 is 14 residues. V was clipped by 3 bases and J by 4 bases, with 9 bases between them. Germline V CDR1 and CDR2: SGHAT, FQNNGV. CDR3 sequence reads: CASSLTGDNEKLFF. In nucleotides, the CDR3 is TGTGCCAGCAGCTTGACAGGAGATAATGAAAAACTGTTTTTT.

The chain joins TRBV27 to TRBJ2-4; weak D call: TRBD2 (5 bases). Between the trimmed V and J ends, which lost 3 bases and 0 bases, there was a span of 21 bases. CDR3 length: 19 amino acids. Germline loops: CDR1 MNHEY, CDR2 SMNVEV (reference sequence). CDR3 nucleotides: TGTGCCAGCAGTTTGGGAAACGGACTGGAGTTTCTAGCCAAAAACATTCAGTACTTC. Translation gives CASSLGNGLEFLAKNIQYF.

In DNA form, the CDR3 reads TGCAGCGTCGTGACAGGGAAAACTACGGGGAATGAGCAGTTCTTC. Amino acids: CSVVTGKTTGNEQFF. This chain links TRBV29-1 with TRBJ2-1; TRBD1 matches at 7 bases. CDR3 length: 15 residues. Germline V gene lookup returns CDR1 SQVTM and CDR2 ANQGSEA. V was clipped by 6 bases and J by 7 bases; unmatched bases: 15.

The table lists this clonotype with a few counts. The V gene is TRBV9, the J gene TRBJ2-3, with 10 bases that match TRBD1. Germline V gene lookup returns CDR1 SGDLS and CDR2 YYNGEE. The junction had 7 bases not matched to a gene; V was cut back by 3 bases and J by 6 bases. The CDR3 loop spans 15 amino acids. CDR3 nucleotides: TGTGCCAGCAGCGGACGGGACAGGGGAAGGGATACGCAGTATTTT. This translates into CASSGRDRGRDTQYF.

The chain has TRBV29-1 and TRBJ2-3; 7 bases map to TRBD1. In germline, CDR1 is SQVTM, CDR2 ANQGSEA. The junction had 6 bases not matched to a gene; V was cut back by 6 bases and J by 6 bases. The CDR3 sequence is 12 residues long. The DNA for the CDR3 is TGCAGCGTACAGGGGCTGGGGGATACGCAGTATTTT. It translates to CSVQGLGDTQYF.

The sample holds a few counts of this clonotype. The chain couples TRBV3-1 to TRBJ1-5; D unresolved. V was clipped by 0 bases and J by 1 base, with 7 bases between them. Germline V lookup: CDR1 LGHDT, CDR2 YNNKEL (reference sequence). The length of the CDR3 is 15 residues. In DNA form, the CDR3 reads TGTGCCAGCAGCCAAGATGCGGGGAGCAATCAGCCCCAGCATTTT. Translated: CASSQDAGSNQPQHF. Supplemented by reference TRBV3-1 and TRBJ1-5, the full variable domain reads DTAVSQTPKYLVTQMGNDKSIKCEQNLGHDTMYWYKQDSKKFLKIMFSYNNKELIINETVPNRFSPKSPDKAHLNLHINSLELGDSAVYFCASSQDAGSNQPQHFGDGTRLSIL.

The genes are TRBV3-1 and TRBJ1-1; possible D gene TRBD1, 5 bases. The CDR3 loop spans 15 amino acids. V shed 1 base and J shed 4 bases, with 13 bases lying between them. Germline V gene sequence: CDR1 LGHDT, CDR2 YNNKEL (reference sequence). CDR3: CASSQVVWGGTEAFF. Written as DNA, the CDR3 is TGTGCCAGCAGCCAAGTCGTTTGGGGGGGCACTGAAGCTTTCTTT.

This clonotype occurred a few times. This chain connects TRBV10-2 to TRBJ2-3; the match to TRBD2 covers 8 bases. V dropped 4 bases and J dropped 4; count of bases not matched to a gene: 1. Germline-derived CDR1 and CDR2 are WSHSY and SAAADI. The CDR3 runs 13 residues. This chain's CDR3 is CASSAGLADTQYF. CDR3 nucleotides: TGCGCCAGCAGTGCGGGACTAGCAGATACGCAGTATTTT.